The sequence of this T cell receptor beta chain was determined in a study of shared clonotypes between healthy human individuals. CD45RO-negative, CCR7-selected cells formed the naive CD8 fraction, which excluded terminally differentiated effector memory CD45RA+ cells. TCRdb's table, derived via immunoSEQ multiplex PCR, lists solely in-frame clones and lacks some. The table lists millions of clones, approximately 94% of them singletons, with under 2% in the top ten. Trimming left V 0 bases short and J 5 bases short, with 8 bases between. This CDR3 is built from 13 residues. The V gene's germline CDR1 is SGDLS and CDR2 YYNGEE. Study outcomes and limitations: Estimated richness was generally greater in naive than memory subsets.

Remarks on this clone: The antigen remains undetermined.

The specimen was naive CD8+ T cells from PBMCs. The TCR comes from a man aged 18-30 years in good health. Some clones in this sample may be carry-over from other donors' samples. This chain uses TRBV9 with TRBJ1-2; D gene uncertain. The CDR3 DNA reads TGTGCCAGCAGCGTAGGGGCAGAGTATGGCTACACCTTC. Translating it yields CASSVGAEYGYTF.